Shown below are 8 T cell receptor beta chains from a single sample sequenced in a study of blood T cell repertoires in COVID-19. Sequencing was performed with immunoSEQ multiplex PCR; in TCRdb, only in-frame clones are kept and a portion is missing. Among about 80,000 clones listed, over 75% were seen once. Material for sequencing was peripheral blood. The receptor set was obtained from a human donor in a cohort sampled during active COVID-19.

This chain's CDR3 is CASSLWEGSYEQYF. CDR3 sequence (DNA): TGTGCCAGCAGTTTATGGGAGGGTTCCTACGAGCAGTACTTC. The genes are TRBV28 and TRBJ2-7; tentatively, D is TRBD2 (6 bases). CDR3 length: 14 amino acids. Between the trimmed V and J ends, which lost 0 bases and 1 base, there was a span of 7 bases. CDR1 is MDHEN and CDR2 is SYDVKM in the germline V gene.

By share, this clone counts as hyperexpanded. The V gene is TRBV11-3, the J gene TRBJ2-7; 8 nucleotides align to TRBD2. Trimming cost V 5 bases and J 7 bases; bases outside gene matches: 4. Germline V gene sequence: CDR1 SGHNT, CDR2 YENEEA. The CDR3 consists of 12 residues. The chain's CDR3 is CASSPSGGEQYF. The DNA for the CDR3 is TGTGCCAGCAGCCCCTCGGGAGGGGAGCAGTACTTC.

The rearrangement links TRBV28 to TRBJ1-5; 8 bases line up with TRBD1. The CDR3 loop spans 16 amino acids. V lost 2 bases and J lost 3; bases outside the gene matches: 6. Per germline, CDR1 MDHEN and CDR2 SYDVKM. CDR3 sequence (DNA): TGTGCCAGCAGTTTAATTGACAGGGGCCCCAATCAGCCCCAGCATTTT. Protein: CASSLIDRGPNQPQHF.

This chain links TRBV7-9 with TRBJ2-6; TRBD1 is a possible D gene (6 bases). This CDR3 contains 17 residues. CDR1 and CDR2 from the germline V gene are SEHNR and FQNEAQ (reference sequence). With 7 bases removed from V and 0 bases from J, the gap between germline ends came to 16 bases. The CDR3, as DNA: TGTGCCAGCAACGCCGGGACACCTCCCTCTGGGGCCAACGTCCTGACTTTC. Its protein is CASNAGTPPSGANVLTF.

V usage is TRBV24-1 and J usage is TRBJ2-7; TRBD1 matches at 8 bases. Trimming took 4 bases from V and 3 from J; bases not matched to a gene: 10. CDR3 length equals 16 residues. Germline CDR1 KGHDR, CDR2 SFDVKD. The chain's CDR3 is CATSEGDRSRGYEQYF. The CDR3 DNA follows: TGTGCCACCAGTGAGGGGGACAGGTCTCGGGGCTACGAGCAGTACTTC.

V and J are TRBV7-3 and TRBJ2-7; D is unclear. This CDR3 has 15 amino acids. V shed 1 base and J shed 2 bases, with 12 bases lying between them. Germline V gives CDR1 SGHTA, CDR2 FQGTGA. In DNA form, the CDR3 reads TGTGCCAGCAGCTTAAAAACGGCAGGCCCCTACGAGCAGTACTTC. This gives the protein CASSLKTAGPYEQYF.

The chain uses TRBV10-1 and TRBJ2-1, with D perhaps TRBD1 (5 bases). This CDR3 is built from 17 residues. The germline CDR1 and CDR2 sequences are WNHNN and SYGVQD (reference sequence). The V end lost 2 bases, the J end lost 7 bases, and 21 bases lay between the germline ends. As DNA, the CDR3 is TGCGCCAGCAGTGAGGTTCTGGCAGGGTTATTGTTAAATGAGCAGTTCTTC. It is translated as CASSEVLAGLLLNEQFF.

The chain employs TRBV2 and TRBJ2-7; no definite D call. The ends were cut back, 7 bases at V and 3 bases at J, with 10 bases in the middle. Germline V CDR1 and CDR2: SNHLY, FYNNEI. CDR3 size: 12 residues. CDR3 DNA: TGTGCCAGCAAAGTACAGAGCTACGAGCAGTACTTC. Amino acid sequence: CASKVQSYEQYF. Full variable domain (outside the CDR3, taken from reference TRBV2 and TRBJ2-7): EPEVTQTPSHQVTQMGQEVILRCVPISNHLYFYWYRQILGQKVEFLVSFYNNEISEKSEIFDDQFSVERPDGSNFTLKIRSTKLEDSAMYFCASKVQSYEQYFGPGTRLTVT.